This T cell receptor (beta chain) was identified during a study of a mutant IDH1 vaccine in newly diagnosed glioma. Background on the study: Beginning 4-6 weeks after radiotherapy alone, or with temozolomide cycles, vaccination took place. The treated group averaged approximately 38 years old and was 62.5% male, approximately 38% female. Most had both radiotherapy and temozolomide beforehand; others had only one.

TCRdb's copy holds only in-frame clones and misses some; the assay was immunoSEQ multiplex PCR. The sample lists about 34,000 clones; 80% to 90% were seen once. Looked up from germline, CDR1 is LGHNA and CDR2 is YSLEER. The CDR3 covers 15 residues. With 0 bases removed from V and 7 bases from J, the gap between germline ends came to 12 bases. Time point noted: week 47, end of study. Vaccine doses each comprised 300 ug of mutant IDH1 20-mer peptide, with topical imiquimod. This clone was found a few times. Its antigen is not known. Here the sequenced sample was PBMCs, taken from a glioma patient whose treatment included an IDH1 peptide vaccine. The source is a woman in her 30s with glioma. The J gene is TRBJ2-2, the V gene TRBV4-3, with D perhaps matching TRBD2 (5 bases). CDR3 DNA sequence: TGCGCCAGCAGCCAAGAGTTGAGGGCGGACGGGGAGCTGTTTTTT. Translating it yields CASSQELRADGELFF.